This entry is about one TCR beta chain. This CDR3 comprises 11 residues. Germline lookup yields CDR1 DFQATT and CDR2 SNEGSKA (reference sequence). The V and J ends lost 6 bases and 6 bases respectively, with 11 bases between them. Profiling relied on immunoSEQ multiplex PCR, and the TCRdb table lists in-frame clones only, not all of them. The table shows approximately 140,000 clones, with around 90% occurring only once. This sample stems from a study of blood T cell repertoires in COVID-19. V and J are TRBV20-1 and TRBJ1-2; D gene unclear. The source of this sequence is a woman aged 55-69 years with active or convalescent COVID-19. Sequenced input: peripheral blood. CDR3 in DNA: TGCAGTGCGCGGATCTCCGATGGCTACACCTTC. As protein: CSARISDGYTF.